Detailed here is one T cell receptor beta chain. The data belong to a study of OX40 agonist ivuxolimab in advanced cancers. Sequenced by immunoSEQ multiplex PCR; TCRdb stores in-frame clones only, minus some. The sample lists over 95,000 clones; more than 85% were seen once. The CDR3 runs 16 residues. Germline lookup yields CDR1 MNHEY and CDR2 SMNVEV (reference sequence). Trimming shortened V by 4 bases and J by 8 bases, and 23 bases separated the two germline ends. Sample: CD4+ or CD8+ T cells sorted from blood, taken in a trial of the OX40 agonist ivuxolimab. The receptor comes from an adult with an advanced solid tumor such as melanoma, head and neck, liver or kidney cancer. This chain joins TRBV27 and TRBJ1-2; D is undetermined. The CDR3 DNA follows: TGTGCCAGCAGTTCGACATCCGGGCTTCGAGGTACGGGCTACACCTTC. It is translated as CASSSTSGLRGTGYTF.